The 10 T cell receptor beta chains in this list originate from one sample, sequenced in a study of T cell responses to AZD1222 COVID-19 vaccine. The method was immunoSEQ multiplex PCR; TCRdb's version includes in-frame clones alone and lacks a portion of them. This table holds more than 100,000 clones, roughly nine tenths found once. This specimen consisted of peripheral blood, obtained on day 0 of AZD1222 vaccination. The source of these receptors is an adult in good health.

The rearrangement joins TRBV9 to TRBJ1-2; 10 bases fit TRBD1. The CDR3 is made up of 15 amino acids. V dropped 3 bases and J dropped 1; count of bases not matched to a gene: 3. Germline CDR1 reads SGDLS; CDR2 reads YYNGEE. The CDR3 DNA follows: TGTGCCAGCAGCGGCGACAGGGGGCGTAACTATGGCTACACCTTC. This encodes CASSGDRGRNYGYTF.

The chain joins TRBV7-2 to TRBJ2-1; D is possibly TRBD1 (5 bases). There are 15 residues in the CDR3. Germline values: CDR1 SGHTA, CDR2 FQGNSA. The V gene lost 3 bases and the J gene lost 3 bases, with 12 bases spanning the gap. CDR3 sequence reads: CASSLFPGFYNEQFF. CDR3 bases: TGTGCCAGCAGCTTGTTCCCAGGGTTCTACAATGAGCAGTTCTTC.

This clone has just one count. The V gene is TRBV24-1, the J gene TRBJ1-2; D is unclear. CDR1 is KGHDR, CDR2 SFDVKD, per germline. The CDR3 length is 14 residues. V was shortened by 3 bases and J by 8 bases, with 15 bases between the two germline ends. CDR3 coding DNA: TGTGCCACCAGTGATCCCGGGATGACTGGGGGCTACACCTTC. Translated, it gives CATSDPGMTGGYTF.

The chain uses TRBV10-3 and TRBJ1-1, with 9 bases matching TRBD1. V was pared by 8 bases and J by 1 base, with 5 bases of the junction left unmatched. There are 14 residues in the CDR3. Germline V CDR1 and CDR2: ENHRY, SYGVKD. The CDR3 loop is CAIWPGQGNTEAFF. CDR3 bases: TGTGCCATCTGGCCGGGACAGGGGAACACTGAAGCTTTCTTT.

J is TRBJ1-2 and V is TRBV29-1; D call uncertain. V was shortened by 0 bases and J by 8 bases, with 7 bases between the two germline ends. Germline assignment: CDR1 SQVTM and CDR2 ANQGSEA. CDR3 length: 11 residues. CDR3 in DNA: TGCAGCGTTGAAGAGGGCAGGGGCTACACCTTC. It specifies CSVEEGRGYTF. The full variable domain, with the rest looked up from reference TRBV29-1 and TRBJ1-2, is SAVISQKPSRDICQRGTSLTIQCQVDSQVTMMFWYRQQPGQSLTLIATANQGSEATYESGFVIDKFPISRPNLTFSTLTVSNMSPEDSSIYLCSVEEGRGYTFGSGTRLTVV.

V and J are TRBV27 and TRBJ2-5; D unresolved. V was clipped by 6 bases and J by 4 bases, with 9 bases between them. Germline lookup yields CDR1 MNHEY and CDR2 SMNVEV (reference sequence). The CDR3 totals 12 residues. CDR3 sequence (DNA): TGTGCCAGCAGATCCGCCGGAGAGACCCAGTACTTC. Protein: CASRSAGETQYF.

The chain carries TRBV27 and TRBJ1-4; possible D gene TRBD1, 5 bases. CDR3 size: 17 residues. Germline assignment: CDR1 MNHEY and CDR2 SMNVEV (reference sequence). V was shortened by 6 bases and J by 3 bases, with 20 bases between the two germline ends. This CDR3 reads CASRTNPGPSSNEKLFF. CDR3 DNA sequence: TGTGCCAGCAGAACAAATCCGGGACCGTCCTCTAATGAAAAACTGTTTTTT.

The chain uses TRBV18 and TRBJ2-3; TRBD2 agrees at 7 bases. The trim removed 3 bases at V and 3 bases at J, leaving 9 bases unmatched. The CDR3 spans 16 residues. Germline V CDR1 and CDR2: KGHSH, LQKENI. CDR3 DNA: TGTGCCAGCTCACCCTTAGCGGGTGGGATAACAGATACGCAGTATTTT. Its translation is CASSPLAGGITDTQYF.

V gene TRBV6-5 combines with J gene TRBJ1-1; the D is unclear. This CDR3 spans 11 amino acids. V was cut by 7 bases and J by 5 bases, with 8 bases left in between. CDR1 MNHEY and CDR2 SVGAGI come from the germline V gene. In nucleotides, the CDR3 is TGTGCCAGCAAGGGCGGGACTGAAGCTTTCTTT. Amino acids: CASKGGTEAFF.

The V gene is TRBV6-5, the J gene TRBJ1-2, with TRBD1 matching over 8 bases. The CDR3 runs to 13 residues. Germline lookup yields CDR1 MNHEY and CDR2 SVGAGI. The CDR3 loop reads CATGQATNYGYTF. CDR3 DNA: TGTGCGACGGGACAGGCTACTAACTATGGCTACACCTTC.